The 16 T cell receptor beta chains listed next were all sequenced from one sample in a study of T cell responses to AZD1222 COVID-19 vaccine. Method: immunoSEQ multiplex PCR; TCRdb's copy keeps in-frame clones and lacks some. The sample yields around 110,000 clones, around 85% seen once. The input for sequencing was peripheral blood, taken on day 0 of MenACWY control vaccination. These receptors all stem from an adult in good health.

The V and J genes are TRBV5-1 and TRBJ1-1; D ambiguous. There are 14 residues in the CDR3. V lost 1 base and J lost 1, with 8 bases in between. Germline V gene lookup returns CDR1 SGHRS and CDR2 YFSETQ. The CDR3 loop reads CASSLTRGNTEAFF. CDR3 DNA: TGCGCCAGCAGCTTGACTCGTGGGAACACTGAAGCTTTCTTT.

The rearrangement uses TRBV7-9 and TRBJ2-3, with D perhaps assigned TRBD1 or TRBD2 (6 bases each). The V end was cut by 3 bases, the J end by 1 base, with 20 bases between. The germline V gene has CDR1 SEHNR and CDR2 FQNEAQ (reference sequence). The CDR3 totals 18 residues. The chain's CDR3 is CASSLGGKAGTRTDTQYF. For the CDR3, the DNA is TGTGCCAGCAGCTTGGGGGGCAAGGCGGGGACCCGCACAGATACGCAGTATTTT.

This chain connects TRBV30 to TRBJ1-1; D remains unclear. The length of the CDR3 is 13 residues. The V gene lost 1 base and the J gene lost 8 bases, with 14 bases spanning the gap. Germline V gene lookup returns CDR1 GTSNPN and CDR2 SVGIG (reference sequence). The CDR3 DNA is TGTGCCTGGAGTGACCCCCAAGGGTCCGAAGCTTTCTTT. Translated, it gives CAWSDPQGSEAFF.

V usage is TRBV7-4 and J usage is TRBJ1-5; 7 positions agree with TRBD1. V gave up 5 bases and J gave up 0 bases; unmatched junction bases: 16. The germline CDR1 and CDR2 sequences are SGHVT and SQSDAQ. This CDR3 region has 19 residues. The CDR3: CASSADIKTGVYSNQPQHF. The CDR3 coding sequence is TGTGCCAGCAGCGCTGACATTAAAACAGGGGTTTATAGCAATCAGCCCCAGCATTTT. The whole variable domain, remainder taken from reference TRBV7-4 and TRBJ1-5, is GAGVSQSPRYKVAKRGRDVALRCDSISGHVTLYWYRQTLGQGSEVLTYSQSDAQRDKSGRPSGRFSAERPERSVSTLKIQRTEQGDSAVYLCASSADIKTGVYSNQPQHFGDGTRLSIL.

This clone was detected once. The V gene is TRBV5-1, the J gene TRBJ1-4; no clear D. V was shortened by 0 bases and J by 3 bases, with 12 bases between the two germline ends. This CDR3 has 16 amino acids. CDR1 is SGHRS, CDR2 YFSETQ, per germline. The CDR3: CASSLAVRDANEKLFF. The DNA of the CDR3 is TGCGCCAGCAGCTTGGCCGTGAGGGATGCTAATGAAAAACTGTTTTTT. Together with reference TRBV5-1 and TRBJ1-4, the CDR3 gives the full variable domain: KAGVTQTPRYLIKTRGQQVTLSCSPISGHRSVSWYQQTPGQGLQFLFEYFSETQRNKGNFPGRFSGRQFSNSRSEMNVSTLELGDSALYLCASSLAVRDANEKLFFGSGTQLSVL.

This clone was picked up a small number of times. The chain has TRBV21-1 and TRBJ2-7; the table's D call, TRBD2, has no DNA check behind it. TRBV21-1 is labeled a pseudogene. The CDR3 totals 18 residues. Written as DNA, the CDR3 is TGTGCCAGCAGCGAAAAGGGCACTAGCGGTCATGAATGGGACGAGCAGTACTTC. The encoded protein is CASSEKGTSGHEWDEQYF.

The rearrangement joins TRBV28 to TRBJ1-6; D call uncertain. The CDR3 has 16 amino acids. Germline CDR1 and CDR2: MDHEN and SYDVKM. V shed 8 bases and J shed 0 bases, with 14 bases lying between them. CDR3 sequence reads: CASRPYASSYNSPLHF. In DNA, the CDR3 is TGTGCCAGCCGACCGTATGCGAGCTCCTATAATTCACCCCTCCACTTT. The variable domain in full, with the rest retrieved from reference TRBV28 and TRBJ1-6, is DVKVTQSSRYLVKRTGEKVFLECVQDMDHENMFWYRQDPGLGLRLIYFSYDVKMKEKGDIPEGYSVSREKKERFSLILESASTNQTSMYLCASRPYASSYNSPLHFGNGTRLTVT.

In this sample, this clone turned up a few times. This chain joins TRBV19 and TRBJ1-5, with a tentative D call TRBD1 (5 bases). There are 15 residues in the CDR3. The V gene's germline CDR1 is LNHDA and CDR2 SQIVND (reference sequence). With 6 bases removed from V and 2 bases from J, the gap between germline ends came to 14 bases. The CDR3 DNA reads as TGTGCCAGTAGCCTAGGACACCAGGGCAATCAGCCCCAGCATTTT. This gives the protein CASSLGHQGNQPQHF.

The chain has TRBV5-5 and TRBJ1-2, with a tentative D call TRBD1 (6 bases). Germline CDR1 SGHKS, CDR2 YYEKEE (reference sequence). The CDR3 sequence is 18 residues long. V dropped 2 bases and J dropped 6 bases, with 26 bases sitting between them. The CDR3 protein is CASSFLPASVQQGNGYTF. In DNA, the CDR3 is TGTGCCAGCAGCTTCCTCCCCGCATCTGTGCAACAGGGCAATGGCTACACCTTC.

The genes are TRBV7-2 and TRBJ1-2; TRBD1 matches 7 bases. This CDR3 is built from 14 residues. CDR1 and CDR2 (germline): SGHTA, FQGNSA. The V segment lost 0 bases and the J segment 8 bases; nucleotides outside the gene matches: 6. The CDR3 sequence is CASSLAPGGGGYTF. The DNA for the CDR3 is TGTGCCAGCAGCTTAGCGCCAGGGGGGGGCGGCTACACCTTC.

As regards this clone: Other DNA sequences in the sample encode the same CDR3. V usage is TRBV5-1 and J usage is TRBJ2-7; no clear D gene. CDR1 is SGHRS and CDR2 is YFSETQ in the germline V gene. The CDR3 runs 11 residues. V was pared by 0 bases and J by 3 bases, with 1 base between. In nucleotides, the CDR3 is TGCGCCAGCAGCTTGGGCTACGAGCAGTACTTC. This translates into CASSLGYEQYF. Combining the CDR3 with reference TRBV5-1 and TRBJ2-7 gives the whole variable domain KAGVTQTPRYLIKTRGQQVTLSCSPISGHRSVSWYQQTPGQGLQFLFEYFSETQRNKGNFPGRFSGRQFSNSRSEMNVSTLELGDSALYLCASSLGYEQYFGPGTRLTVT.

This chain connects TRBV29-1 to TRBJ2-5, with 12 bases matching TRBD1. J lost 4 bases, V lost 4 bases, and 13 bases had no gene match. The CDR3 contains 17 residues. Germline loops: CDR1 SQVTM, CDR2 ANQGSEA. The CDR3 nucleotides read TGCAGCGTTGGATTGTGGTCAGGGACAGGGGGCGTAGAGACCCAGTACTTC. Encoded protein: CSVGLWSGTGGVETQYF.

The chain joins TRBV11-3 to TRBJ2-1, with 8 nucleotides matching TRBD2. The CDR3 covers 15 residues. The V segment lost 1 base and the J segment 7 bases; nucleotides outside the gene matches: 6. Looked up from germline, CDR1 is SGHNT and CDR2 is YENEEA. This CDR3 reads CASSLVAGRFNEQFF. The CDR3 DNA is TGTGCCAGCAGCTTAGTAGCGGGGCGGTTTAATGAGCAGTTCTTC.

The chain recombines TRBV3-1 (or the pseudogene TRBV3-2) with TRBJ2-3; 12 nucleotides line up with TRBD2. The germline V gene has CDR1 LGHDT and CDR2 YNNKEL (reference sequence). With 3 bases clipped from V and 5 bases from J, the junction kept 9 bases outside the gene matches. This CDR3 has 17 residues. In nucleotides, the CDR3 is TGTGCCAGCAGCCACGGACCGCTAGCGGGGGGGGGAGATACGCAGTATTTT. Amino acid sequence: CASSHGPLAGGGDTQYF.

The chain links TRBV10-2 to TRBJ1-2; 10 bases map to TRBD1. V lost 6 bases, J lost 8 bases, and 6 bases stayed unmatched. This CDR3 has 13 amino acids. Per the germline V gene, CDR1 is WSHSY and CDR2 is SAAADI. CDR3 DNA sequence: TGCGCCAGCAGCAAGGGACAGGGGAACGGCTACACCTTC. It encodes CASSKGQGNGYTF.

J is TRBJ1-4 and V is TRBV4-1; no definite D call. This CDR3 has 16 residues. Trimming pared 0 bases from V and 8 bases from J, leaving 16 bases between. Germline CDR1 is MGHRA and CDR2 is YSYEKL. The CDR3 DNA reads as TGCGCCAGCAGCCAAGATGGCACCGGGTCGGGGGAAAAACTGTTTTTT. Translated: CASSQDGTGSGEKLFF.